These 28 T cell receptor beta chains came from one sample sequenced in a study of T cell repertoires in cytomegalovirus infection. These receptors lack a known antigen. TCRdb re-called the reads with MiXCR, one entry per CDR3 protein. The table records 750,000 to 950,000 distinct CDR3 sequences, approximately 32% of them present only once. Source: cultured CD8+ T cells from PBMCs, taken from culture after CMV antigen stimulation. The receptors shown here come from a human donor in good health (CMV status not recorded). Some clones in this sample may be carry-over from other donors' samples.

Here the CDR3 reads CASSLTWGGNEKLFF. CDR3 DNA: TGTGCCAGCAGCCTAACCTGGGGAGGCAATGAAAAACTGTTTTTT. The chain couples TRBV5-4 to TRBJ1-4, with D unresolved. Trimming cost V 4 bases and J 5 bases, with 15 bases left between them. CDR3 length: 15 amino acids. CDR1 is SGHNT, CDR2 YYREEE, per germline (reference sequence).

V gene TRBV7-6 combines with J gene TRBJ1-2, with D uncertain. V lost 4 bases and J lost 0, with 6 bases in between. The germline V gene encodes CDR1 SGHVS and CDR2 FNYEAQ. There are 13 residues in the CDR3. The CDR3 loop reads CASSYNANYGYTF. CDR3 nucleotides: TGTGCCAGCAGCTACAACGCTAACTATGGCTACACCTTC.

The V call is TRBV7-8, the J call TRBJ2-1; either TRBD1 or TRBD2 may supply D (5 bases each). This CDR3 region has 18 residues. V lost 7 bases and J 7 bases, leaving 29 bases between the germline ends. In germline, CDR1 is SGHVS, CDR2 FQNEAQ. CDR3 loop: CASTLPRGSGIEGNEQFF. Written as DNA, the CDR3 is TGTGCCAGCACCCTACCTAGAGGGTCTGGTATTGAGGGGAATGAGCAGTTCTTC.

This clonotype has only a few counts. The chain uses TRBV19 and TRBJ2-5, with TRBD2 as a possible D gene (5 bases). The germline V gene encodes CDR1 LNHDA and CDR2 SQIVND (reference sequence). The CDR3 consists of 14 residues. V was clipped by 2 bases and J by 3 bases, with 10 bases between them. The chain's CDR3 is CASSIRGLEETQYF. The CDR3 DNA sequence: TGTGCCAGTAGTATACGGGGTTTAGAAGAGACCCAGTACTTC.

This clonotype was observed a handful of times. The chain couples TRBV4-1 to TRBJ2-2, with 9 bases aligning to TRBD1. Trimming removed 4 bases from V and 5 bases from J; junction bases left unmatched: 2. The CDR3 length is 14 residues. CDR1 and CDR2 (germline): MGHRA, YSYEKL. The CDR3 DNA reads as TGCGCCAGCAGCCGGACAGGGGAAACCGGGGAGCTGTTTTTT. Amino acids: CASSRTGETGELFF.

This sequence joins TRBV6-1 and TRBJ1-5; D is undetermined. Germline loops: CDR1 MNHNS, CDR2 SASEGT. The germline V and J ends were trimmed by 11 bases and 0 bases, with 14 bases remaining between them. CDR3 length: 14 residues. This CDR3 is CASGVGTSNQPQHF. The CDR3 bases are TGTGCCTCTGGGGTGGGAACTAGCAATCAGCCCCAGCATTTT.

The chain carries TRBV5-5 and TRBJ1-5, with D perhaps matching TRBD1 (6 bases). The V gene's germline CDR1 is SGHKS and CDR2 YYEKEE (reference sequence). CDR3 length equals 14 residues. The V gene lost 0 bases and the J gene lost 10 bases, with 14 bases spanning the gap. The CDR3 region is CASSLVQGREPQHF. The CDR3 DNA sequence: TGTGCCAGCAGCTTGGTTCAGGGGAGGGAACCCCAGCATTTT.

This clonotype showed up just once. Given the absence of the conserved phenylalanine or tryptophan at the CDR3 end, a read error is likely. This rearrangement joins TRBV11-2 to TRBJ2-1; D call uncertain. V lost 5 bases to trimming and J lost 9 bases, with 14 bases between them. CDR1 and CDR2 (germline): SGHAT, FQNNGV. The CDR3 extends over 13 amino acids. This CDR3 reads CASSPQPVAEQFL. In DNA form, the CDR3 reads TGTGCCAGCAGCCCCCAACCGGTAGCTGAGCAGTTCCTC.

This clonotype was seen a handful of times. V is TRBV6-5 and J is TRBJ1-1; D is perhaps TRBD1 (6 bases). The CDR3 contains 13 residues. The ends were cut back, 5 bases at V and 3 bases at J, with 10 bases in the middle. CDR1 and CDR2 from the germline V gene are MNHEY and SVGAGI. The CDR3 loop is CASSDRSHTEAFF. The CDR3 DNA sequence: TGTGCCAGCAGTGACAGGTCGCACACTGAAGCTTTCTTT.

The chain employs TRBV2 and TRBJ2-1, with 10 bases identical to TRBD2. Germline trimming cut 8 bases from V and 7 bases from J; bases unmatched to any gene: 2. The CDR3 is 12 amino acids. Germline V lookup: CDR1 SNHLY, CDR2 FYNNEI. CDR3 DNA sequence: TGTGCCAGCCCGGGACTAGCGAATGAGCAGTTCTTC. It yields the protein CASPGLANEQFF.

CDR3 in DNA: TGTGCCAGCAGCCCGCCGGGGGAGGTTCCAGCCAATAACTATGGCTACACCTTC. It codes for CASSPPGEVPANNYGYTF. The rearrangement joins TRBV7-9 to TRBJ1-2; possibly TRBD1 for D (5 bases). The CDR3 has 18 amino acids. Germline CDR1 and CDR2: SEHNR and FQNEAQ (reference sequence). Trimming pared 5 bases from V and 1 base from J, leaving 23 bases between.

This clonotype has more than one count but fewer than ten. The chain couples TRBV19 to TRBJ1-2; TRBD1 aligns across 7 bases. There are 15 residues in the CDR3. In germline, CDR1 is LNHDA, CDR2 SQIVND (reference sequence). V was clipped by 6 bases and J by 4 bases; unmatched bases: 11. The CDR3 sequence: CASRDYRDSGYGYTF. The CDR3 DNA reads as TGTGCCAGTAGGGATTACCGGGACAGCGGCTATGGCTACACCTTC.

The rearrangement uses TRBV12-3 or TRBV12-4 and TRBJ2-7, with 7 bases lining up with TRBD1. V gave up 5 bases and J gave up 4 bases; unmatched junction bases: 5. The CDR3 has 13 residues. The CDR3 loop reads CASSAGTVYEQYV. CDR3 DNA: TGTGCCAGCAGTGCCGGGACAGTTTACGAGCAGTACGTC.

This clonotype was seen a few times. This chain uses TRBV6-2 or TRBV6-3 with TRBJ1-1; D uncertain. With 4 bases removed from V and 0 bases from J, the gap between germline ends came to 12 bases. The CDR3 is 15 residues long. Germline V lookup: CDR1 MNHEY, CDR2 SVGEGT. The CDR3 DNA sequence: TGTGCCAGCAGTTTCACGAGTAGGATGAACACTGAAGCTTTCTTT. It is translated as CASSFTSRMNTEAFF.

This clonotype was counted ten times or more. The J gene is TRBJ2-1, the V gene TRBV7-6, with D possibly matching TRBD2 (6 bases). CDR1 and CDR2 (germline): SGHVS, FNYEAQ. Trimming took off 0 bases at V and 4 bases at J, with 7 bases between the two ends. CDR3 length: 14 amino acids. The DNA of the CDR3 is TGTGCCAGCAGCTTAGCGGGGGGTTACAATGAGCAGTTCTTC. This encodes CASSLAGGYNEQFF.

The sample holds one count of this clonotype. The chain joins TRBV20-1 to TRBJ1-1; D perhaps matches TRBD1 (5 bases). CDR1 and CDR2 (germline): DFQATT, SNEGSKA (reference sequence). Trimming took 0 bases from V and 0 from J, leaving 8 bases between them. The CDR3 is made up of 14 amino acids. CDR3: CSAREAGMNTEAFF. The CDR3, as DNA: TGCAGTGCTAGAGAGGCAGGGATGAACACTGAAGCTTTCTTT.

This clonotype was seen once. V and J are TRBV12-3 or TRBV12-4 and TRBJ2-1; 12 bases agree with TRBD2. The ends lost 5 bases at V and 4 bases at J; junction bases unmatched: 9. The CDR3 loop spans 17 amino acids. The CDR3 spells CASSQTSGGLRYNEQFF. In DNA form, the CDR3 reads TGTGCCAGCAGTCAGACTAGCGGGGGTCTCCGGTACAATGAGCAGTTCTTC.

This clonotype occurred many times. The CDR3 here is CASSLELAGGQETQYF. The CDR3 bases are TGTGCCAGCAGCTTAGAGCTAGCGGGGGGGCAAGAGACCCAGTACTTC. This chain uses TRBV7-2 with TRBJ2-5; 12 nucleotides match TRBD2. The length of the CDR3 is 16 residues. The V and J ends lost 1 base and 2 bases, in that order; junction bases with no gene match: 2. Germline V gene lookup returns CDR1 SGHTA and CDR2 FQGNSA.

This chain connects TRBV5-5 to TRBJ2-3; 13 bases map to TRBD2. The germline gives CDR1 SGHKS, CDR2 YYEKEE (reference sequence). The CDR3 length is 18 residues. The junction had 7 bases not matched to a gene; V was cut back by 0 bases and J by 3 bases. The CDR3 coding sequence is TGTGCCAGCAGCTTGGGACTAGCGGGGGGTCTTGCGACAGATACGCAGTATTTT. Protein: CASSLGLAGGLATDTQYF.

The rearrangement links TRBV5-1 to TRBJ2-7; 8 nucleotides agree with TRBD2. CDR1 and CDR2 (germline): SGHRS, YFSETQ. Losses at the gene ends were 0 bases for V and 6 bases for J; bases not matched to a gene: 2. This CDR3 contains 13 residues. As DNA, the CDR3 is TGCGCCAGCAGCTTGGCGGGGGGGGCCGAGCAGTACGTC. This sequence encodes CASSLAGGAEQYV.

The chain is built from TRBV27 and TRBJ1-6; D gene unclear. Germline V gives CDR1 MNHEY, CDR2 SMNVEV (reference sequence). The V and J ends lost 3 bases and 0 bases respectively, with 9 bases between them. The CDR3 spans 16 residues. For the CDR3, the DNA is TGTGCCAGCAGTTTTTGGAGTAGCTCCTATAATTCACCCCTCCACTTT. Its translation is CASSFWSSSYNSPLHF.

There are a few counts of this clonotype. The rearrangement joins TRBV7-6 to TRBJ2-1, with 8 bases matching TRBD2. The CDR3 has 13 residues. Looked up from germline, CDR1 is SGHVS and CDR2 is FNYEAQ. After removal of 6 bases from V and 8 bases from J, the junction contained 6 bases not matched to a gene. In DNA, the CDR3 is TGTGCCAGCAGTACTAGCGGAGCGGATGAGCAGTTCTTC. Translating gives CASSTSGADEQFF.

The chain links TRBV27 to TRBJ2-7, with 7 bases matching TRBD1. This CDR3 has 15 amino acids. Per germline, CDR1 MNHEY and CDR2 SMNVEV (reference sequence). The V gene end was trimmed by 6 bases and the J gene end by 2 bases; junction bases not matched to a gene: 10. CDR3: CASSPSRDSAYEQYV. As DNA, the CDR3 is TGTGCCAGCAGCCCGTCGAGGGACAGTGCCTACGAGCAGTACGTC.

This clonotype was found a few times. The chain links TRBV9 to TRBJ2-5; possibly TRBD2 for D (5 bases). V was clipped by 4 bases and J by 1 base, with 20 bases between them. Germline V CDR1 and CDR2: SGDLS, YYNGEE. This CDR3 is built from 17 residues. CDR3 residues: CASSPLGGLAIQETQYF. The CDR3 DNA is TGTGCCAGCAGCCCCCTGGGTGGACTTGCTATCCAAGAGACCCAGTACTTC.

The chain combines TRBV4-3 with TRBJ2-1; D is uncertain. Trimming took off 0 bases at V and 3 bases at J, with 15 bases between the two ends. The CDR3 sequence is 17 residues long. Germline-derived CDR1 and CDR2 are LGHNA and YSLEER. The CDR3, as DNA: TGCGCCAGCAGCCAAGATCTTGGAGACGCAGGCTACAATGAGCAGTTCTTC. Its protein is CASSQDLGDAGYNEQFF.

At least ten counts were recorded for this clonotype. The chain is built from TRBV7-9 and TRBJ2-1; TRBD1 might be the D (6 bases). V was pared by 1 base and J by 8 bases, with 36 bases between. Germline CDR1 is SEHNR and CDR2 is FQNEAQ (reference sequence). The CDR3 length is 22 residues. The CDR3 DNA reads TGTGCCAGCAGCTTAGAGACACAGATTACAGGGCTAAAGACCAAGGGGACCTATGAGCAGTTCTTC. It translates to CASSLETQITGLKTKGTYEQFF.

The table lists this clonotype with a count of one. The rearrangement uses TRBV12-3 or TRBV12-4 and TRBJ2-1, with 10 bases identical to TRBD2. J gave up 7 bases and V 2 bases, and 14 bases lay outside the gene matches. The CDR3 runs to 18 residues. CDR3 sequence: CASSLKSLAGVEGNEQFF. The CDR3 DNA follows: TGTGCCAGCAGTTTAAAGAGTCTAGCGGGGGTCGAGGGGAATGAGCAGTTCTTC.

This clonotype was detected only a few times. V usage is TRBV24-1 and J usage is TRBJ2-1; D call uncertain. This CDR3 spans 12 amino acids. V lost 6 bases and J lost 4, with 6 bases in between. Looked up from germline, CDR1 is KGHDR and CDR2 is SFDVKD. The CDR3 DNA is TGTGCCACCAGTCGACGGTACAATGAGCAGTTCTTC. The encoded protein is CATSRRYNEQFF.